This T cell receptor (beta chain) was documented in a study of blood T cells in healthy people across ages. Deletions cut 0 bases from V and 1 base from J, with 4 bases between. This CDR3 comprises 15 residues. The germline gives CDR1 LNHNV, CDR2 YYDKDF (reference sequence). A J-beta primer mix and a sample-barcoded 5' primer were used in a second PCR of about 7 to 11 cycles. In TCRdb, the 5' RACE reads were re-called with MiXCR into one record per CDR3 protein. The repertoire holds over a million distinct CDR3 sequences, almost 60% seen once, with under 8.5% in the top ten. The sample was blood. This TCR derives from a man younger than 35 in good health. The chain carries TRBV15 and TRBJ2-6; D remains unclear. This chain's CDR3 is CATSRDGSGANVLTF. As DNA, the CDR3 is TGTGCCACCAGCAGAGATGGGTCTGGGGCCAACGTCCTGACTTTC.